This T cell receptor (beta chain) was documented in a study of vaccination effects on CD4 cells after COVID-19. About the study: From a couple of convalescent patients, samples were taken 16 days and one week before vaccination.

Ahead of sequencing, the ViraFEST assay grew antigen-specific CD4+ T cells using viral peptide pools. When around nine days of culture had elapsed, CD4+ T cells were isolated. A PCR test confirmed that the person had SARS-CoV-2 infection between March and December 2020. The CDR3 loop spans 16 amino acids. Worth noting for this clone: Its target is unknown.

The data were produced by immunoSEQ multiplex PCR, yet TCRdb's version contains in-frame clones alone and is incomplete. The repertoire holds approximately 40,000 clones, with around 78% as singletons. The origin of this receptor is a human donor who had a prior SARS-CoV-2 infection. The source was CD4+ T cells from PBMCs cultured with a peptide pool, collected before COVID-19 vaccination. The chain has TRBV21-1 and TRBJ1-3. TRBV21-1 is an annotated pseudogene. CDR3: CASSLGRMVRGNTIYF. CDR3 DNA: TGTGCCAGCAGCCTAGGAAGGATGGTCAGAGGAAACACCATATATTTT.